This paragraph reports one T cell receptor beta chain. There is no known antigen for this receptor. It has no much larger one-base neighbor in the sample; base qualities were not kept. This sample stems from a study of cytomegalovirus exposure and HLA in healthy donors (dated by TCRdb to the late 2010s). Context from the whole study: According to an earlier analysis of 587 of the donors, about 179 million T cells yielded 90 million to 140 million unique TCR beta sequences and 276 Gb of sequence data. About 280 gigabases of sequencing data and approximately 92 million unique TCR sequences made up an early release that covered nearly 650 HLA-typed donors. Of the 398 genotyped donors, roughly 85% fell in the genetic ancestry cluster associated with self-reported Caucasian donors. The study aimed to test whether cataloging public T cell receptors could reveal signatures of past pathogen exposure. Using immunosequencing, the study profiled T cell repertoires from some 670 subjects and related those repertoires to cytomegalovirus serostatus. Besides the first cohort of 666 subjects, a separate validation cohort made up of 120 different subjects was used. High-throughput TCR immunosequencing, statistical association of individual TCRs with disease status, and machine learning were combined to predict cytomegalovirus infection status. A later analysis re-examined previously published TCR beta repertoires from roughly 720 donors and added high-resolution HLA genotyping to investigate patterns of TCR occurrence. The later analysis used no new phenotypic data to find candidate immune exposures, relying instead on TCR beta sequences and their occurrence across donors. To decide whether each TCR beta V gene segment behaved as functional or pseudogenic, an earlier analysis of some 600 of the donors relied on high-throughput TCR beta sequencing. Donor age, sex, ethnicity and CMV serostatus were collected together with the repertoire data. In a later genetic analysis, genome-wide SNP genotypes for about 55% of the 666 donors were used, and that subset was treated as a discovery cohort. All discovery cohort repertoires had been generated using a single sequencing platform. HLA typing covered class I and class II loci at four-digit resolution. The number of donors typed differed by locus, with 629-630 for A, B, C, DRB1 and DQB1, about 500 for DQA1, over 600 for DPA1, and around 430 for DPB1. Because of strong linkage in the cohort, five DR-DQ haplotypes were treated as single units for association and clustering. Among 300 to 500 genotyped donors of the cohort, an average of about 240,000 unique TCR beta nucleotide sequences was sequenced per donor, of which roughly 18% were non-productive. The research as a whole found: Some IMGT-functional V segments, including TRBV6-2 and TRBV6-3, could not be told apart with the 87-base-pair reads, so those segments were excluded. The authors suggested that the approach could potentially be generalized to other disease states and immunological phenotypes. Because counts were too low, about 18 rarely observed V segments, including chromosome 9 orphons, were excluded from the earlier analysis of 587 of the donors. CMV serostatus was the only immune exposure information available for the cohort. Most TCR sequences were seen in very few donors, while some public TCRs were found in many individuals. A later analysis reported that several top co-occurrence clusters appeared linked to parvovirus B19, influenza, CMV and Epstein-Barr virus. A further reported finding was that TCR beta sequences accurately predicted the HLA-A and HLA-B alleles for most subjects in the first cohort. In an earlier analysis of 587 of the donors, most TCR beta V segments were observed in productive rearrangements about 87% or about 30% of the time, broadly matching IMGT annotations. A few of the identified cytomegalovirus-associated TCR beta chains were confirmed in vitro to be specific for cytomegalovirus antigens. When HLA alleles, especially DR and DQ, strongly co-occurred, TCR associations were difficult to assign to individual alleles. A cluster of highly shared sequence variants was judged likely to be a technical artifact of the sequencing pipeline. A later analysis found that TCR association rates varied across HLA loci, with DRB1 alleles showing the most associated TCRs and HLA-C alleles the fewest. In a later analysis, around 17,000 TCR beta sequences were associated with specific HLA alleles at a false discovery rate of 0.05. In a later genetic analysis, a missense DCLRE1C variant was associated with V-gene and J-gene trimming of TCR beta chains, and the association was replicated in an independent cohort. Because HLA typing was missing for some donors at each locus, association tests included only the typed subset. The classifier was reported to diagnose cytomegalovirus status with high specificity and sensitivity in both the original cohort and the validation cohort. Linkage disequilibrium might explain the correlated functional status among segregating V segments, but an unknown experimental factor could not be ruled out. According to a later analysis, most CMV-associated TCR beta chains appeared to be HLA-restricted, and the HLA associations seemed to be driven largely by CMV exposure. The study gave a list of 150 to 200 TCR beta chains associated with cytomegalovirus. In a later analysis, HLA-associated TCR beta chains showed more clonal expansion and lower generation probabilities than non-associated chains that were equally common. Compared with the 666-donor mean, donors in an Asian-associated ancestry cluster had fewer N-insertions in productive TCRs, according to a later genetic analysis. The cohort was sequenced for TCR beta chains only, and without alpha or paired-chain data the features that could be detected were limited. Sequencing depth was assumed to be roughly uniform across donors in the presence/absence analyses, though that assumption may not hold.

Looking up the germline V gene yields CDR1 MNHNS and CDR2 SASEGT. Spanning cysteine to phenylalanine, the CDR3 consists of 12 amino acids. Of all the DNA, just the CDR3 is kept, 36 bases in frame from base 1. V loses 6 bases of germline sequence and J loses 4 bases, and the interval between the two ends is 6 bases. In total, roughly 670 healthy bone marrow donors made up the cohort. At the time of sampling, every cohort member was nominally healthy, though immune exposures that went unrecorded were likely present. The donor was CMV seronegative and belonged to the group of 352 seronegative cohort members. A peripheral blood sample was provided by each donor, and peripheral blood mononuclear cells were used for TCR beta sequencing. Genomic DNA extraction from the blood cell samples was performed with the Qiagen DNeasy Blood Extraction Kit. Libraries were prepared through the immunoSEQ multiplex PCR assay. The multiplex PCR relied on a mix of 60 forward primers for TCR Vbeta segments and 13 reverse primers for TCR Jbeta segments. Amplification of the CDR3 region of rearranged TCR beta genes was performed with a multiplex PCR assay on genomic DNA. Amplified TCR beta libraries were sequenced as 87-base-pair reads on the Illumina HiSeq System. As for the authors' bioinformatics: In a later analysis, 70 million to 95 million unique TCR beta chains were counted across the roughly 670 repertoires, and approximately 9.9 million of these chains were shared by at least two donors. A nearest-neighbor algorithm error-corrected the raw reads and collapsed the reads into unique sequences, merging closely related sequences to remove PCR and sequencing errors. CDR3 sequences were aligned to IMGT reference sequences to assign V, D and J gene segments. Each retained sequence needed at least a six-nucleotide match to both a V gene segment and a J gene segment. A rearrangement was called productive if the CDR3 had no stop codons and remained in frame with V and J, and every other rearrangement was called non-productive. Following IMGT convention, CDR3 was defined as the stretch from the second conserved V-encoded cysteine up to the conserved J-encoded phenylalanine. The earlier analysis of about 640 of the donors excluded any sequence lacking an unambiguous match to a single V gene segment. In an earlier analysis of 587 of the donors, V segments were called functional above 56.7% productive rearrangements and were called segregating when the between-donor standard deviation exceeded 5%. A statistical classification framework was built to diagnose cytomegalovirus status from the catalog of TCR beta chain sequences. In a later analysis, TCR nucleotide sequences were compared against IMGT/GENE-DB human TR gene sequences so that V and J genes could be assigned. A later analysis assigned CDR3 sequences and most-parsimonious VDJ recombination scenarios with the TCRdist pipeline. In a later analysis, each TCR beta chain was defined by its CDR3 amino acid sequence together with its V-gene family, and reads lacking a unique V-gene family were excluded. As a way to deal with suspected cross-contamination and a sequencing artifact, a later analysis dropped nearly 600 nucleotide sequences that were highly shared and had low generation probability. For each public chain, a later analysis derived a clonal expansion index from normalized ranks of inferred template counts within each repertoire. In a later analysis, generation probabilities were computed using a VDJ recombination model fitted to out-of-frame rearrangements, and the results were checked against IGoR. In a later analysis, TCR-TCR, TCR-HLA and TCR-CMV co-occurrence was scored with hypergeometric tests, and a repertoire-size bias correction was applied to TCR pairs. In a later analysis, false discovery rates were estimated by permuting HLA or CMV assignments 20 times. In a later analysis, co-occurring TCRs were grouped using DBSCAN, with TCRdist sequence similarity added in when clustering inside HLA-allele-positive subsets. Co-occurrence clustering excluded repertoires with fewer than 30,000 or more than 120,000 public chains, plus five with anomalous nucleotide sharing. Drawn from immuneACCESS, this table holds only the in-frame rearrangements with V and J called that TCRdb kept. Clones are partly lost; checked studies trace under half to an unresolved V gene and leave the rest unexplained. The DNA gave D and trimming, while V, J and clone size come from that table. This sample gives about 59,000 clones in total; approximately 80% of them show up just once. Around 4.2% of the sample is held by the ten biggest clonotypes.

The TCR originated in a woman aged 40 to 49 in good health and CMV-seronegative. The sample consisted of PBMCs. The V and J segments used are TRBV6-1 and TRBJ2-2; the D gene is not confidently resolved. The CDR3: CASSRATGELFF. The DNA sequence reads TGTGCCAGCAGCCGCGCCACCGGGGAGCTGTTTTTT.